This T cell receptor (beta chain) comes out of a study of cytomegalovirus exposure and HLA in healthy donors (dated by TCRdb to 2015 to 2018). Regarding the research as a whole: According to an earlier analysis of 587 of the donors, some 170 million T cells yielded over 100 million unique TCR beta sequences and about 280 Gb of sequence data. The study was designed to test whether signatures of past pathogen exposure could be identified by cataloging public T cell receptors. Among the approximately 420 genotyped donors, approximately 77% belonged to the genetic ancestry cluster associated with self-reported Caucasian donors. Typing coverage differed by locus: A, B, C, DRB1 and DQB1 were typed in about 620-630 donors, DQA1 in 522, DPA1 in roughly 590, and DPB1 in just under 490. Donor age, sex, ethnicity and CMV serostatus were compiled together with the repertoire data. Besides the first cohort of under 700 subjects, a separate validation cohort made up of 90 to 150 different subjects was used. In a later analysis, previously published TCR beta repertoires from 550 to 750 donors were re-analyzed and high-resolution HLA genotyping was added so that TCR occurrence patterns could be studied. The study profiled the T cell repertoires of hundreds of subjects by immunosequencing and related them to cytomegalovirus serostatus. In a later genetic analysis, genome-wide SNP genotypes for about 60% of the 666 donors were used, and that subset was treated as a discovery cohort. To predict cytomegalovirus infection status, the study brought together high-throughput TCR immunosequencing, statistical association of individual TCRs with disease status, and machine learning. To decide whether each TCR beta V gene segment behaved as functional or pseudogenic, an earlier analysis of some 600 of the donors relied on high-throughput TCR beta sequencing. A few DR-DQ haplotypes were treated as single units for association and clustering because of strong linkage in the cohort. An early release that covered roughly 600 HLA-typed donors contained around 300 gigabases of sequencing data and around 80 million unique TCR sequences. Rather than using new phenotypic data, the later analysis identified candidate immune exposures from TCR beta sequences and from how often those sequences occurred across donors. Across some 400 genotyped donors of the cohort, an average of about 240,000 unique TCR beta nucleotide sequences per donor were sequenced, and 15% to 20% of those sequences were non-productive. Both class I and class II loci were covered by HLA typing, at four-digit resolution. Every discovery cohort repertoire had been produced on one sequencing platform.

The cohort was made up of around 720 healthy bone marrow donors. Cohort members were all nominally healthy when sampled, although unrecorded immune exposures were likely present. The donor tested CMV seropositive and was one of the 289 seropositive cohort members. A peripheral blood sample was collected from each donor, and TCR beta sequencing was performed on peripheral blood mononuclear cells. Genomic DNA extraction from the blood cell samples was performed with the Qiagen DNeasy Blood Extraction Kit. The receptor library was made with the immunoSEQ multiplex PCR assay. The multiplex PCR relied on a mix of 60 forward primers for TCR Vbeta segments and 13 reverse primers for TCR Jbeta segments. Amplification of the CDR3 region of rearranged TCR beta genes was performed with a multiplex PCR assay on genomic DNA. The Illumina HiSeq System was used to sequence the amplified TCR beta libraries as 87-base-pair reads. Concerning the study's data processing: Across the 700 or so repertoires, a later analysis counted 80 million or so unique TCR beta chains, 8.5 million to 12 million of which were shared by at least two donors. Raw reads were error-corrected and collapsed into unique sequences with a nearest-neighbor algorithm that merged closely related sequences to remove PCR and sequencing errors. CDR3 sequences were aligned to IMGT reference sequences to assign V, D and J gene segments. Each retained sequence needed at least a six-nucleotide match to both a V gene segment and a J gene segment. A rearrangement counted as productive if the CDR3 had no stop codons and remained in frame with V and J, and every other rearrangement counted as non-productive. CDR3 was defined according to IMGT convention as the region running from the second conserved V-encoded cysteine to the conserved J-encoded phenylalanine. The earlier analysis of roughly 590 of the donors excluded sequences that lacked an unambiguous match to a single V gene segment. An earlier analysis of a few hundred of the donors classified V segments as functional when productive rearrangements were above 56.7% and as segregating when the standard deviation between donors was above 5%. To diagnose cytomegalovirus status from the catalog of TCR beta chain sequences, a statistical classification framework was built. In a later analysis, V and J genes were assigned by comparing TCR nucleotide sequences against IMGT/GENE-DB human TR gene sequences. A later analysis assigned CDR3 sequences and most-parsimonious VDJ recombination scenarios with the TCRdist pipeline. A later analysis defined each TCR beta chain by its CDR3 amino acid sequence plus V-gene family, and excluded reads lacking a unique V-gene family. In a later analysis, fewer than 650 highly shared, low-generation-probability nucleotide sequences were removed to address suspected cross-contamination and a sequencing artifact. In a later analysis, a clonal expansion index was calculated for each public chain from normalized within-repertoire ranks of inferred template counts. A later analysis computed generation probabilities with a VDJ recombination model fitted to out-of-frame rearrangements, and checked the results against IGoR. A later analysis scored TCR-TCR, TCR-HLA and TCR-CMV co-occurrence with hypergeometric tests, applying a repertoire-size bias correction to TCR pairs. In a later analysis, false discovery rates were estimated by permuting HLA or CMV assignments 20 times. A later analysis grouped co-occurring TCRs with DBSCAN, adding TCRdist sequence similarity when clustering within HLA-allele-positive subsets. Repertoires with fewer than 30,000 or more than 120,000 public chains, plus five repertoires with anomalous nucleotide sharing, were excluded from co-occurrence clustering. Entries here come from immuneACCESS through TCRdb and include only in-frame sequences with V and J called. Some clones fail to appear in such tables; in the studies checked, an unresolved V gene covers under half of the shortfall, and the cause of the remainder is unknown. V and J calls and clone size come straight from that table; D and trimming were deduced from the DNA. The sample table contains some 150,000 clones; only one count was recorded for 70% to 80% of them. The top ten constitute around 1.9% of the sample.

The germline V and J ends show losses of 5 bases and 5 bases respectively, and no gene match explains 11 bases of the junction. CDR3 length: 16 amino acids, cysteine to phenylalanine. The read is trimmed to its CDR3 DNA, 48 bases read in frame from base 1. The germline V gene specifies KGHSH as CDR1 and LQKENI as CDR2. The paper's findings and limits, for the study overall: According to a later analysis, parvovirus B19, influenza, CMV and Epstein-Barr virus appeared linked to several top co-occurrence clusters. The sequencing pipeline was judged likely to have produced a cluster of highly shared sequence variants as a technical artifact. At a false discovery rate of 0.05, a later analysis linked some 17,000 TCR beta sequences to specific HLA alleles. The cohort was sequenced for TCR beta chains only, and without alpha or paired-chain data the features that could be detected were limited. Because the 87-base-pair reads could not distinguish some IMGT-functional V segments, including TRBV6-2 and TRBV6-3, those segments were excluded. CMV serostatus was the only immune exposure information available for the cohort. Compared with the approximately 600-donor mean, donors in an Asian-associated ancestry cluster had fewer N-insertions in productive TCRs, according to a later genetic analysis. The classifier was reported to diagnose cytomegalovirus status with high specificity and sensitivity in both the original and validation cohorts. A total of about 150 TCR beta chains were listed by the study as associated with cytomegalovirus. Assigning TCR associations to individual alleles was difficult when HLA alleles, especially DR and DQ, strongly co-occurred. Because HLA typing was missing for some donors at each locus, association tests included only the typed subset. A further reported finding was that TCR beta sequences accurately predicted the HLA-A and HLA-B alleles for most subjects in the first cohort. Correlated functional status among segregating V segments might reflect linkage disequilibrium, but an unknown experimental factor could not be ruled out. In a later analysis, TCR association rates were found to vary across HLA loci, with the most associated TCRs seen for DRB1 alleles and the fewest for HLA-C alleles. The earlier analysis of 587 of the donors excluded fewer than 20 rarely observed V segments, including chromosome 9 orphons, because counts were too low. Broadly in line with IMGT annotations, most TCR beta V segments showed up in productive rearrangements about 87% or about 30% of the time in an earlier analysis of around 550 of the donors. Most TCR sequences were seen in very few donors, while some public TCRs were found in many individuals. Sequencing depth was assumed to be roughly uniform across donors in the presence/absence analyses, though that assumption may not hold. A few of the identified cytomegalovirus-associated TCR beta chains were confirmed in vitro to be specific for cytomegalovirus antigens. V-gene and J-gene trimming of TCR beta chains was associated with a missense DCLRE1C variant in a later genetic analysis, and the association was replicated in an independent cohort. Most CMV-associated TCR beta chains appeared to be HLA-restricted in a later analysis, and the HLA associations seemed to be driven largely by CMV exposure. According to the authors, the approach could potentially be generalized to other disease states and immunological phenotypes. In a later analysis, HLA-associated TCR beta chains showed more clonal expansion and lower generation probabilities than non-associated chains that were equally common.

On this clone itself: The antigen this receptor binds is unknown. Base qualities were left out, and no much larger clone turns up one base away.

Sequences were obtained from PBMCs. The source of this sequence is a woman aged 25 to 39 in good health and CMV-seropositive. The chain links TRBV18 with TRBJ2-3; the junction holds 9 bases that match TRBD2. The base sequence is TGTGCCAGCTCATCTTCTAGCGGGATAAGTGGAGATACGCAGTATTTT. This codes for CASSSSSGISGDTQYF.